This T cell receptor beta chain was recorded in a study of Ad26.COV2.S vaccination and SARS-CoV-2 variants. Overall study: In the COV1001 trial, the donor was in the Ad26.COV2.S arm. The vaccine Ad26.COV2.S was put into the muscle once, or twice with 56 days between. Notes on the study in general: People given the vaccine had a wider spike-specific TCR breadth than placebo recipients did. Once vaccination had occurred, spike-specific CD8+ and CD4+ T cell responses reportedly showed substantial breadth.

The protocol was immunoSEQ multiplex PCR, while the TCRdb copy is restricted to in-frame clones and leaves out a portion. The sample includes 300,000 to 400,000 clones, just over 85% of them seen just once. Treatment indicated: over 15 received Ad26.COV2.S at low or high dose, single or two shots; about 5 received placebo; per-sample allocation not given. Collection of samples fell on day 63 after the first vaccine or placebo injection. The CDR3 consists of 14 residues. Trimming shortened V by 2 bases and J by 8 bases, and 15 bases separated the two germline ends. CDR1 LGHDT and CDR2 YNNKEL come from the germline V gene (reference sequence). On this clone itself: What it recognizes is unknown.

The receptor comes from a person aged 18-65 years who received the Ad26.COV2.S COVID-19 vaccine or a placebo. Sequences were derived from peripheral blood, sampled in a trial of Ad26.COV2.S vaccine versus placebo. This chain joins TRBV3-1 (or the pseudogene TRBV3-2) and TRBJ1-2; TRBD1 is a possible D gene (6 bases). CDR3 nucleotides: TGTGCCAGCAGCCAAAGAGGGGGGCCGCGGGGCTACACCTTC. This translates into CASSQRGGPRGYTF.